Following are 22 T cell receptor beta chains from one sample sequenced in a study of T cell repertoires in cytomegalovirus infection. For these receptors, no antigen is known. TCRdb itself ran the reads through MiXCR, one entry per CDR3 protein. This repertoire shows fewer than 200,000 distinct CDR3 sequences, about 20% found once; its top ten account for roughly 25%. The starting material was CD8+ T cells from cultured PBMCs, obtained from culture after CMV antigen stimulation. Receptors were obtained from a human donor in good health (CMV status not recorded). Some clones in this sample may be carry-over from other donors' samples.

In this sample, this clonotype turned up many times. The chain links TRBV7-2 to TRBJ2-7; no definite D call. CDR3 length equals 17 residues. Trimming shortened V by 3 bases and J by 2 bases, and 20 bases separated the two germline ends. Germline CDR1 SGHTA, CDR2 FQGNSA. CDR3 in DNA: TGTGCCAGCAGCTTGACCGACCGAGGAGCTGCAGCCTACGAGCAGTACTTC. This encodes CASSLTDRGAAAYEQYF. Full variable domain (remainder filled in from reference TRBV7-2 and TRBJ2-7): GAGVSQSPSNKVTEKGKDVELRCDPISGHTALYWYRQSLGQGLEFLIYFQGNSAPDKSGLPSDRFSAERTGGSVSTLTIQRTQQEDSAVYLCASSLTDRGAAAYEQYFGPGTRLTVT.

This clonotype was counted between two and nine times. The CDR3 spells CASSPIGTYNQPQHF. CDR3 nucleotide sequence: TGTGCCAGCAGCCCAATAGGGACCTACAATCAGCCCCAGCATTTT. The rearrangement links TRBV7-8 to TRBJ1-5; a weak D match, TRBD1 (5 bases). The CDR3 has 15 residues. CDR1 is SGHVS, CDR2 FQNEAQ, per germline. V lost 5 bases and J lost 3, with 14 bases in between.

This rearrangement joins TRBV11-1 to TRBJ1-6, with a tentative D call TRBD1 (5 bases). V lost 5 bases to trimming and J lost 7 bases, with 12 bases between them. In germline, CDR1 is SGHAT, CDR2 FQDESV (reference sequence). The CDR3 consists of 14 residues. The CDR3 spells CASSPAGNNSPLHF. The CDR3 DNA reads TGTGCCAGCAGCCCGGCAGGGAACAATTCACCCCTCCACTTT.

This chain links TRBV6-5 with TRBJ2-1; TRBD2 matches 10 bases. V shed 5 bases, J shed 6 bases, and the junction held 7 bases outside the gene matches. From germline, CDR1 is MNHEY and CDR2 SVGAGI. CDR3 size: 15 residues. The CDR3 sequence: CASSSGGGPGNEQFF. Written as DNA, the CDR3 is TGTGCCAGCAGTAGCGGGGGGGGGCCGGGCAATGAGCAGTTCTTC.

V gene TRBV6-6 combines with J gene TRBJ2-2, with D possibly matching TRBD2 (5 bases). Germline CDR1 reads MNHNY; CDR2 reads SVGAGI (reference sequence). V lost 9 bases, J lost 1 base, and 15 bases lay in between. CDR3 length equals 15 residues. For the CDR3, the DNA is TGTGCCAGTAACGAGGGAACCTGGAACACCGGGGAGCTGTTTTTT. It yields the protein CASNEGTWNTGELFF.

This chain connects TRBV5-1 to TRBJ2-1; D is undetermined. The CDR3 covers 15 residues. Trimming took 5 bases from V and 0 from J, leaving 12 bases between them. CDR1 is SGHRS, CDR2 YFSETQ, per germline. The CDR3 region is CASSRTWSSYNEQFF. The CDR3 DNA reads as TGCGCCAGCAGTCGGACCTGGAGCTCCTACAATGAGCAGTTCTTC.

The table lists this clonotype with many counts. The rearrangement links TRBV7-2 to TRBJ2-5; 12 bases line up with TRBD2. CDR3 size: 15 residues. From germline, CDR1 is SGHTA and CDR2 FQGNSA. Trimming took 5 bases from V and 5 from J; bases not matched to a gene: 6. CDR3 residues: CASSPTGTSGETQYF. Here the CDR3 DNA reads TGTGCCAGCAGCCCTACCGGGACTAGCGGGGAGACCCAGTACTTC.

This clonotype was detected only a few times. The chain carries TRBV7-9 and TRBJ2-7; D is uncertain. The germline V gene has CDR1 SEHNR and CDR2 FQNEAQ (reference sequence). The CDR3 contains 14 residues. Deletions cut 1 base from V and 2 bases from J, with 9 bases between. The CDR3 spells CASSLGRTTYEQYF. The DNA for the CDR3 is TGTGCCAGCAGCTTAGGGCGGACCACCTACGAGCAGTACTTC.

This clonotype was counted many times. The chain is built from TRBV7-2 and TRBJ2-5, with 10 nucleotides matching TRBD2. Trimming removed 5 bases from V and 4 bases from J; junction bases left unmatched: 4. CDR3 length: 14 amino acids. Germline CDR1 is SGHTA and CDR2 is FQGNSA. CDR3 protein: CASSPPSGGETQYF. CDR3 bases: TGTGCCAGCAGCCCGCCTAGCGGGGGAGAGACCCAGTACTTC.

About this clonotype: At one boundary the junction diverges from the germline segment, which might be a read error. This chain links TRBV10-3 with TRBJ2-7; a possible D gene is TRBD1 (6 bases). The germline V gene has CDR1 ENHRY and CDR2 SYGVKD. The CDR3 length is 14 residues. CDR3 DNA sequence: TGTGCCTTCAGTGATTCCGGACAGTCCTACGAGCAGTACTTC. Translating gives CAFSDSGQSYEQYF.

This clonotype was counted a few times. This rearrangement joins TRBV23-1 to TRBJ2-6; 7 positions agree with TRBD1. TRBV23-1 is sorted into the ORF group, with uncertain function. V was clipped by 4 bases and J by 0 bases; unmatched bases: 12. The CDR3 contains 19 residues. CDR3 amino acids: CASSRKTGQLLSGANVLTF. In DNA form, the CDR3 reads TGCGCCAGCAGTCGAAAGACGGGACAGCTACTCTCTGGGGCCAACGTCCTGACTTTC.

The chain employs TRBV6-6 and TRBJ2-5, with D possibly matching TRBD1 (5 bases). CDR1 and CDR2 from the germline V gene are MNHNY and SVGAGI (reference sequence). The CDR3 has 15 residues. V lost 5 bases and J lost 5, with 18 bases in between. The CDR3 loop reads CASSTNTARVETQYF. DNA for the CDR3: TGTGCCAGCAGTACAAACACAGCCAGGGTCGAGACCCAGTACTTC.

This chain links TRBV4-3 with TRBJ1-5; perhaps TRBD1 as D (5 bases). Germline V gene sequence: CDR1 LGHNA, CDR2 YSLEER. The CDR3 has 16 amino acids. Trimming took off 0 bases at V and 3 bases at J, with 12 bases between the two ends. The CDR3 loop reads CASSQDRGTYNQPQHF. The CDR3 bases are TGCGCCAGCAGCCAAGATCGGGGCACTTACAATCAGCCCCAGCATTTT.

Many counts were recorded for this clonotype. V and J are TRBV12-3 or TRBV12-4 and TRBJ2-5; D call uncertain. The CDR3 extends over 12 amino acids. Trimming took 5 bases from V and 7 from J, leaving 11 bases between them. The CDR3 region has the DNA TGTGCCAGCAGTCAGGACGTTGGGACCCAGTACTTC. Its translation: CASSQDVGTQYF.

V and J are TRBV6-2 or TRBV6-3 and TRBJ1-1, with D uncertain. Germline lookup yields CDR1 MNHEY and CDR2 SVGEGT. This CDR3 is built from 14 residues. Trimming removed 2 bases at V and 11 bases at J, with 18 bases between. CDR3 in DNA: TGTGCCAGCAGTTACACCCCGGGCGGGCTTAACGCTTTCTTT. It yields the protein CASSYTPGGLNAFF.

Concerning this clonotype itself: The junction does not match germline at one end; this may be a read error. This chain uses TRBV6-1 with TRBJ2-7; D might be TRBD1 (6 bases). CDR1 is MNHNS, CDR2 SASEGT, per germline. The CDR3 totals 16 residues. The CDR3 reads CAGSEEPGHGAYEQYF. CDR3 in DNA: TGTGCCGGCAGTGAAGAGCCGGGACACGGGGCCTACGAGCAGTACTTC.

This clonotype was detected a few times. The rearrangement links TRBV28 to TRBJ1-2; D not certain. V was trimmed by 5 bases and J by 2 bases, leaving 12 bases between them. The CDR3 covers 14 residues. Germline V lookup: CDR1 MDHEN, CDR2 SYDVKM. The CDR3 reads CASSTRTGNYGYTF. The CDR3 bases are TGTGCCAGCAGTACCCGGACGGGGAACTATGGCTACACCTTC.

This clonotype was counted only a few times. This chain uses TRBV12-3 or TRBV12-4 with TRBJ2-5; D is possibly TRBD1 (5 bases). The CDR3 extends over 12 amino acids. V was clipped by 9 bases and J by 5 bases, with 13 bases between them. The CDR3 nucleotides are TGTGCCAGTAGGGGCAGGGATGAGACCCAGTACTTC. This encodes CASRGRDETQYF.

This clonotype was recorded a few times. The chain has TRBV10-3 and TRBJ2-7; D tentatively fits TRBD1 or TRBD2 (5 bases each). The CDR3 spans 14 residues. V dropped 3 bases and J dropped 4 bases, with 13 bases sitting between them. Germline CDR1 is ENHRY and CDR2 is SYGVKD. CDR3 loop: CAISDPGTLYEQYF. CDR3 sequence (DNA): TGTGCCATCAGTGACCCCGGGACCCTATACGAGCAGTACTTC.

This clonotype showed up many times. The junction shows a germline mismatch at one end, possibly a read error. V and J are TRBV27 and TRBJ2-1; D gene uncertain. Germline lookup yields CDR1 MNHEY and CDR2 SMNVEV (reference sequence). This CDR3 has 13 amino acids. CDR3 loop: CASSLSLGNEQFF. In DNA form, the CDR3 reads TGTGCCAGCAGCTTATCACTGGGGAATGAGCAGTTCTTC.

The V gene is TRBV11-2, the J gene TRBJ2-5; D could derive from TRBD1 or TRBD2 (5 bases each). V dropped 6 bases and J dropped 5 bases, with 10 bases sitting between them. CDR1 and CDR2 from the germline V gene are SGHAT and FQNNGV. CDR3 length: 12 residues. CDR3 sequence reads: CASRRDRETQYF. The CDR3 DNA reads as TGTGCCAGCAGACGGGACCGCGAGACCCAGTACTTC.

This clonotype was detected ten times or more. V usage is TRBV7-2 and J usage is TRBJ2-5; D perhaps matches TRBD2 (5 bases). Germline CDR1 is SGHTA and CDR2 is FQGNSA. The CDR3 consists of 13 residues. V gave up 1 base and J gave up 11 bases, with 14 bases separating them. The CDR3 here is CASSLGGVRTQYF. The CDR3 coding sequence is TGTGCCAGCAGCTTAGGTGGGGTCCGGACTCAGTACTTC.